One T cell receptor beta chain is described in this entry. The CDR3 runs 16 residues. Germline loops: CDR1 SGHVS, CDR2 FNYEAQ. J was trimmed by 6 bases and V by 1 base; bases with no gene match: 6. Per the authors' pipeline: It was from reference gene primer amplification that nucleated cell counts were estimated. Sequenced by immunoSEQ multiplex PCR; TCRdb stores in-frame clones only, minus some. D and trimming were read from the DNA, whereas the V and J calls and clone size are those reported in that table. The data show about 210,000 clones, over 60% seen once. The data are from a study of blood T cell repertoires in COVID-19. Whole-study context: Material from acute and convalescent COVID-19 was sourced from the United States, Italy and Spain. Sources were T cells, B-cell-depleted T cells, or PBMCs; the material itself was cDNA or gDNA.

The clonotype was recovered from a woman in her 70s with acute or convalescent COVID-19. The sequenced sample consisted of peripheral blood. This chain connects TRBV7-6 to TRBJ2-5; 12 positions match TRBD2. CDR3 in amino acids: CASSLETSGGGKTQYF. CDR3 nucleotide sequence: TGTGCCAGCAGCTTAGAGACTAGCGGGGGTGGAAAGACCCAGTACTTC.